Presented here are 19 T cell receptor beta chains from one specimen sequenced in a study of T-cell memory formation after mild COVID-19 (dated by TCRdb to about 2021). The protocol used for the library was 5' RACE. This sample was sequenced with an Illumina NovaSeq 6000. Through fastp at Q25 and MiXCR, TCRdb rebuilt clones from the public reads, retaining in-frame beta chains. Every entry covers one CDR3 protein and lists the most common genes and DNA from its rows. The sample table lists 300,000 to 400,000 distinct CDR3 sequences, approximately 14% of them with a count of one. The ten largest clonotypes hold 20% to 25% of the sample. The sample was PBMCs or a T cell subset sorted from them (not recorded which). The source of these receptors is a man aged 18 to 29 who had mild COVID-19 (a few samples of this study predate the infection). The sample titles of this study are shuffled in the database, so cell type and time point are left out; the donor was told from shared clones.

This clonotype was recorded many times. The V and J genes are TRBV5-1 and TRBJ2-1; D not certain. Deletions cut 4 bases from V and 5 bases from J, with 13 bases between. This CDR3 is built from 14 residues. Germline lookup yields CDR1 SGHRS and CDR2 YFSETQ. This CDR3 is CASSLGFYDNEQFF. The CDR3 DNA sequence: TGCGCCAGCAGCCTTGGGTTTTATGACAATGAGCAGTTCTTC.

A few counts support this clonotype. The chain uses TRBV27 and TRBJ2-2; 7 bases line up with TRBD1. The junction had 11 bases not matched to a gene; V was cut back by 5 bases and J by 2 bases. From germline, CDR1 is MNHEY and CDR2 SMNVEV (reference sequence). The CDR3 sequence is 17 residues long. CDR3 loop: CASSTRDSGTNTGELFF. In nucleotides, the CDR3 is TGTGCCAGCAGTACGAGGGACAGCGGAACTAACACCGGGGAGCTGTTTTTT.

This clonotype was seen a handful of times. V and J are TRBV6-5 and TRBJ2-5; 8 bases are a match to TRBD2. Germline trimming cut 4 bases from V and 3 bases from J; bases unmatched to any gene: 10. The CDR3 has 16 amino acids. Germline V gene data show CDR1 as MNHEY and CDR2 as SVGAGI. The DNA of the CDR3 is TGTGCCAGCAGTTCCCCCGTTGGACTAGCCAAAGAGACCCAGTACTTC. Translation gives CASSSPVGLAKETQYF.

In this sample, this clonotype turned up many times. This chain uses TRBV6-4 with TRBJ2-1; TRBD1 matches 8 bases. The CDR3 covers 14 residues. Germline CDR1 and CDR2: MRHNA and SNTAGT. The ends lost 3 bases at V and 8 bases at J; junction bases unmatched: 6. The CDR3 protein is CASSETQGADEQFF. The CDR3 nucleotides read TGTGCCAGCAGTGAGACCCAGGGGGCGGATGAGCAGTTCTTC.

This clonotype was seen a handful of times. A junction boundary mismatches the germline segment, possibly from a read error. J is TRBJ2-3 and V is TRBV2; 9 nucleotides agree with TRBD1. Germline CDR1 and CDR2: SNHLY and FYNNEI. This CDR3 has 15 residues. The CDR3 sequence is CASREDRGNANTQYF. CDR3 sequence (DNA): TGTGCCAGCCGTGAAGACAGGGGGAACGCGAATACGCAGTATTTT.

The CDR3 sequence is CAWRTSGAAAGIQYF. CDR3 in DNA: TGTGCCTGGAGGACCTCCGGGGCCGCGGCAGGCATTCAGTACTTC. The genes are TRBV30 and TRBJ2-4, with D perhaps given as TRBD1 or TRBD2 (5 bases each). The V end was cut by 3 bases, the J end by 9 bases, with 21 bases between. The CDR3 contains 15 residues. Germline CDR1 and CDR2: GTSNPN and SVGIG (reference sequence).

This clonotype was counted ten times or more. This rearrangement joins TRBV7-6 to TRBJ2-2, with TRBD1 matching 7 bases. The CDR3 extends over 16 amino acids. Germline V gene lookup returns CDR1 SGHVS and CDR2 FNYEAQ. After removal of 5 bases from V and 2 bases from J, the junction contained 8 bases not matched to a gene. CDR3 sequence: CASSPSRQGNTGELFF. The CDR3 region has the DNA TGTGCCAGCAGCCCCAGTCGACAGGGAAACACCGGGGAGCTGTTTTTT.

The rearrangement links TRBV7-2 to TRBJ1-1; D ambiguous. The germline V and J ends were trimmed by 2 bases and 4 bases, with 8 bases remaining between them. The V gene's germline CDR1 is SGHTA and CDR2 FQGNSA. This CDR3 is 13 amino acids long. The DNA for the CDR3 is TGTGCCAGCAGCTTATTCGAGAGCACTGAAGCTTTCTTT. Protein product: CASSLFESTEAFF.

This clonotype has ten or more counts. The V call is TRBV27, the J call TRBJ2-7; D gene unclear. From germline, CDR1 is MNHEY and CDR2 SMNVEV (reference sequence). The CDR3 extends over 10 amino acids. V dropped 5 bases and J dropped 2 bases, with 1 base sitting between them. The CDR3 DNA reads TGTGCCAGCAGTACCTACGAGCAGTACGTC. Translation: CASSTYEQYV.

This clonotype was picked up a small number of times. The V and J genes are TRBV6-2 or TRBV6-3 and TRBJ1-5, with D hard to call. V lost 6 bases to trimming and J lost 9 bases, with 15 bases between them. This CDR3 contains 13 residues. The germline gives CDR1 MNHEY, CDR2 SVGEGT. CDR3 bases: TGTGCCAGCAGACCAAACCTGATGGGGCCCCAGCATTTT. This codes for CASRPNLMGPQHF.

This clonotype came up a few times. J is TRBJ1-4 and V is TRBV7-2; TRBD1 agrees at 8 bases. Losses at the gene ends were 5 bases for V and 6 bases for J; bases not matched to a gene: 5. Germline lookup yields CDR1 SGHTA and CDR2 FQGNSA. The length of the CDR3 is 14 residues. The DNA for the CDR3 is TGTGCCAGCAGCCCACAGGGGGGATATGAAAAACTGTTTTTT. Its protein is CASSPQGGYEKLFF.

V gene TRBV9 combines with J gene TRBJ1-4, with a possible D match to TRBD1 (6 bases). This CDR3 comprises 14 residues. V lost 3 bases and J lost 7, with 13 bases in between. Germline V gene sequence: CDR1 SGDLS, CDR2 YYNGEE. The CDR3 region has the DNA TGTGCCAGCAGCGCCGGCAGGGGTGGTGAAAAACTGTTTTTT. It specifies CASSAGRGGEKLFF. Supplemented by reference TRBV9 and TRBJ1-4, the full variable domain reads DSGVTQTPKHLITATGQRVTLRCSPRSGDLSVYWYQQSLDQGLQFLIQYYNGEERAKGNILERFSAQQFPDLHSELNLSSLELGDSALYFCASSAGRGGEKLFFGSGTQLSVL.

The chain joins TRBV12-3 or TRBV12-4 to TRBJ1-4; D not certain. The CDR3 loop spans 13 amino acids. With 4 bases removed from V and 5 bases from J, the gap between germline ends came to 8 bases. CDR3 amino acids: CASSSEANEKLFF. CDR3 nucleotide sequence: TGTGCCAGCAGTTCCGAAGCGAATGAAAAACTGTTTTTT.

The chain joins TRBV6-1 to TRBJ1-2; D is possibly TRBD1 (5 bases). The V end lost 3 bases, the J end lost 8 bases, and 13 bases lay between the germline ends. Germline loops: CDR1 MNHNS, CDR2 SASEGT. The CDR3 runs 13 residues. The CDR3 bases are TGTGCCAGCAGTGATCGGGGGAGCGGGGGCTACACCTTC. This gives the protein CASSDRGSGGYTF.

The chain recombines TRBV12-3 or TRBV12-4 with TRBJ2-1, with 9 bases identical to TRBD2. The CDR3 contains 17 residues. The junction had 11 bases not matched to a gene; V was cut back by 8 bases and J by 0 bases. CDR3 in DNA: TGTGCCAGCGGCCTGCCCCTAGCGGGGAGCTCCTACAATGAGCAGTTCTTC. As protein: CASGLPLAGSSYNEQFF.

This clonotype was detected a few times. The chain uses TRBV6-2 or TRBV6-3 and TRBJ1-2; 8 bases fit TRBD1. The J segment lost 4 bases and the V segment lost 6 bases, leaving 4 bases of the junction unmatched. CDR1 and CDR2 (germline): MNHEY, SVGEGT. The CDR3 is 13 amino acids. CDR3 coding DNA: TGTGCCAGCAGGACCGGACAGGGCTATGGCTACACCTTC. Translation: CASRTGQGYGYTF.

This clonotype was detected ten times or more. The rearrangement links TRBV28 to TRBJ1-2; D remains unclear. The CDR3 spans 12 residues. Deletions cut 3 bases from V and 8 bases from J, with 10 bases between. The V gene's germline CDR1 is MDHEN and CDR2 SYDVKM. The CDR3 spells CASSFGVDGYTF. The CDR3 bases are TGTGCCAGCAGTTTTGGGGTAGACGGCTACACCTTC.

This clonotype has a handful of counts. The chain couples TRBV7-3 to TRBJ2-5, with TRBD1 identical over 9 bases. This CDR3 contains 15 residues. The J segment lost 5 bases and the V segment lost 5 bases, leaving 9 bases of the junction unmatched. Germline CDR1 reads SGHTA; CDR2 reads FQGTGA. CDR3: CASSHSGTGRETQYF. The CDR3 DNA is TGTGCCAGCAGCCACTCAGGGACAGGGCGGGAGACCCAGTACTTC.

A word on this clonotype: Sequence at one end of the junction differs from germline and may be a read error. The chain has TRBV7-2 and TRBJ2-3; D call uncertain. The CDR3 runs 16 residues. The germline CDR1 and CDR2 sequences are SGHTA and FQGNSA. The CDR3 DNA reads TGTGACAGCAGCAAGGTGGCCGGGCTGAGCACAGATACGCAGTATTTT. It yields the protein CDSSKVAGLSTDTQYF. Combining the CDR3 with reference TRBV7-2 and TRBJ2-3 gives the whole variable domain GAGVSQSPSNKVTEKGKDVELRCDPISGHTALYWYRQSLGQGLEFLIYFQGNSAPDKSGLPSDRFSAERTGGSVSTLTIQRTQQEDSAVYLCDSSKVAGLSTDTQYFGPGTRLTVL.